The 7 T cell receptor beta chains in this list originate from one sample, sequenced in a study. Using its own MiXCR run on the 5' RACE reads, TCRdb lists one record per CDR3 protein. Here the sample spans some 64,000 distinct CDR3 sequences, roughly 22% being singletons. Sequenced material: memory CD4+ T cells sorted from a lymph node. The subset: memory CD4+ T cells, CD4+CD45RO+CD25-. These receptors came from a female donor with breast cancer.

The chain links TRBV18 to TRBJ1-1, with D uncertain. The CDR3 is 15 residues long. The V and J ends lost 3 bases and 2 bases respectively, with 13 bases between them. Per germline, CDR1 KGHSH and CDR2 LQKENI. The CDR3 loop reads CASSPAGPVNTEAFF. Written as DNA, the CDR3 is TGTGCCAGCTCACCCGCGGGCCCCGTTAACACTGAAGCTTTCTTT.

V gene TRBV19 combines with J gene TRBJ1-5; D call uncertain. The CDR3 spans 15 residues. The germline V gene has CDR1 LNHDA and CDR2 SQIVND (reference sequence). Trimming took off 11 bases at V and 5 bases at J, with 22 bases between the two ends. Written as DNA, the CDR3 is TGTGCCCCCACCCTGATCCGCAGGAGACATCAGCCCCAGCATTTT. This translates into CAPTLIRRRHQPQHF. The whole variable domain, filled in from reference TRBV19 and TRBJ1-5, reads DGGITQSPKYLFRKEGQNVTLSCEQNLNHDAMYWYRQDPGQGLRLIYYSQIVNDFQKGDIAEGYSVSREKKESFPLTVTSAQKNPTAFYLCAPTLIRRRHQPQHFGDGTRLSIL.

V and J are TRBV5-1 and TRBJ2-7, with TRBD2 matching over 9 bases. This CDR3 spans 16 amino acids. V was clipped by 1 base and J by 1 base; unmatched bases: 6. Germline V gene data show CDR1 as SGHRS and CDR2 as YFSETQ. For the CDR3, the DNA is TGCGCCAGCAGCTTGTTAGCGGGAGTGTCGTCCTACGAGCAGTACTTC. Encoded protein: CASSLLAGVSSYEQYF.

This clonotype was found a few times. The J gene is TRBJ1-4, the V gene TRBV7-6, with 9 bases identical to TRBD1. CDR1 and CDR2 (germline): SGHVS, FNYEAQ. Trimming removed 5 bases from V and 8 bases from J; junction bases left unmatched: 9. The CDR3 contains 15 residues. As DNA, the CDR3 is TGTGCCAGCAGCCTTGGGGGACAGGGAGGGGAAAAACTGTTTTTT. Translation: CASSLGGQGGEKLFF.

The chain joins TRBV29-1 to TRBJ2-3; a weak D match, TRBD2 (5 bases). The germline gives CDR1 SQVTM, CDR2 ANQGSEA. The CDR3 runs 15 residues. Trimming took 5 bases from V and 3 from J, leaving 18 bases between them. The DNA of the CDR3 is TGCAGCGTTTCTACGCACCTTAGGAGGACAGATACGCAGTATTTT. It translates to CSVSTHLRRTDTQYF.

This clonotype has just a few counts. J is TRBJ2-2 and V is TRBV4-3, with D unclear. CDR3 length: 15 residues. V was pared by 0 bases and J by 4 bases, with 9 bases between. In germline, CDR1 is LGHNA, CDR2 YSLEER. The CDR3 DNA is TGCGCCAGCAGCCAAGAATATGCAGGCACCGGGGAGCTGTTTTTT. Its translation is CASSQEYAGTGELFF.

Turning to this clonotype: An end of the junction differs from the germline gene, which may be a read error. The gene calls are TRBV7-9 and TRBJ1-4; D is ambiguous. CDR1 and CDR2 from the germline V gene are SEHNR and FQNEAQ (reference sequence). The CDR3 covers 13 residues. The CDR3 DNA reads as TGTGCCAGCACGGCATCAACTAATGAAAAACCGTTTTTT. Encoded protein: CASTASTNEKPFF.